The present entry profiles one TCR beta chain with its context. Its target is unknown. The data belong to a study of beta chain features in type 1 diabetes. In the study overall: Similarity in age, gender and cell yields was seen between patients and healthy donors. Study-wide findings and caveats: A moderate, significant TCRB CDR3 shortening appeared in type 1 diabetes across four CD4+ subsets.

The whole isolated RNA underwent reverse transcription, so sequencing captured expressed TCRB transcripts. Method: immunoSEQ multiplex PCR; TCRdb's copy keeps in-frame clones and lacks some. The table lists some 640,000 clones, around an eighth of them singletons, with 0.03% to 0.045% in the top ten. Trimming removed 8 bases from V and 4 bases from J; junction bases left unmatched: 2. This CDR3 contains 10 residues. CDR1 is DFQATT, CDR2 SNEGSKA, per germline (reference sequence). Sequencing used naive CD4+ T cells from blood. The clonotype originates from a young man with type 1 diabetes. The J gene is TRBJ2-7, the V gene TRBV20-1, with TRBD2 identical over 7 bases. As DNA, the CDR3 is TGCAGTATCGGGAGGTACGAGCAGTACTTC. Translated: CSIGRYEQYF.